This T cell receptor beta chain was recorded in a study of cytomegalovirus exposure and HLA in healthy donors. Points from the study as a whole: Fewer N-insertions than the roughly 700-donor mean were reportedly shown by an Asian-associated ancestry cluster in a later analysis.

The germline V gene has CDR1 SQVTM and CDR2 ANQGSEA. This CDR3 region has 16 residues. Trimming pared 4 bases from V and 0 bases from J, leaving 16 bases between. About this clone itself: The target antigen is unknown.

Both 60 Vbeta primers and 13 Jbeta primers went into the PCR. Libraries were prepared by immunoSEQ multiplex PCR; TCRdb keeps only in-frame clonotypes and omits some of them. The sample gives some 87,000 clones, roughly 58% of which show up once; around 5.5% is in the top ten. Sequencing was done on a sample of PBMCs. The receptor was isolated from a woman in her 30s in good health and CMV-seropositive. The V call is TRBV29-1, the J call TRBJ1-5; the D gene is possibly TRBD1 (6 bases). CDR3 bases: TGCAGCGTTGGGACAGCTGATACCGATAGCAATCAGCCCCAGCATTTT. Amino acids: CSVGTADTDSNQPQHF.